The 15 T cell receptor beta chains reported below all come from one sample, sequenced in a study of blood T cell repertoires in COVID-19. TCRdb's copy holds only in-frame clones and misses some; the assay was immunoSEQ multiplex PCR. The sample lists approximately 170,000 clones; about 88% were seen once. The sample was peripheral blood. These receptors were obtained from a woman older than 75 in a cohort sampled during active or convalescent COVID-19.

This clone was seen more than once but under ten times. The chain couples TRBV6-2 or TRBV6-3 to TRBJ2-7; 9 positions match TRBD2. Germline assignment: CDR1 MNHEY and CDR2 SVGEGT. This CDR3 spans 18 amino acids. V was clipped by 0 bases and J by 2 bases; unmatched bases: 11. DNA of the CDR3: TGTGCCAGCAGTTACTCGGAAACCGGACTAGCGAGCGCCTACGAGCAGTACGTC. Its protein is CASSYSETGLASAYEQYV.

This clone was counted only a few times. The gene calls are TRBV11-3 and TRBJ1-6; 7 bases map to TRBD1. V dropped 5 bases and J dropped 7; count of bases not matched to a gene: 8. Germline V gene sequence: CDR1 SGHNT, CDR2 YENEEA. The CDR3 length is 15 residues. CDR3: CASSPRTGINSPLHF. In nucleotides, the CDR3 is TGTGCCAGCAGCCCCCGGACAGGAATAAATTCACCCCTCCACTTT.

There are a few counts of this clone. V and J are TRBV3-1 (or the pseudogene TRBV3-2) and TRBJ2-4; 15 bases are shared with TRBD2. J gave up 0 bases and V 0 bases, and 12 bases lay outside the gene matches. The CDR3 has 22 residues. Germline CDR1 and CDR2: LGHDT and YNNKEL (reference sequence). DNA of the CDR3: TGTGCCAGCAGCCAAGAAGGTTTTTGGACTAGCGGGGGGGCCCTAGCCAAAAACATTCAGTACTTC. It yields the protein CASSQEGFWTSGGALAKNIQYF.

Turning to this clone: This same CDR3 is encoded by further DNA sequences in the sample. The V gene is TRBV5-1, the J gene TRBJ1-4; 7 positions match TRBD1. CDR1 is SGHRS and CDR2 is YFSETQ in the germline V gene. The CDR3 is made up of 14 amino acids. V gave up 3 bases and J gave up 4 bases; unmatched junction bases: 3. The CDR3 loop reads CASSSGTVNEKLFF. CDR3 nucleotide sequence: TGCGCCAGCAGCTCGGGGACAGTTAATGAAAAACTGTTTTTT.

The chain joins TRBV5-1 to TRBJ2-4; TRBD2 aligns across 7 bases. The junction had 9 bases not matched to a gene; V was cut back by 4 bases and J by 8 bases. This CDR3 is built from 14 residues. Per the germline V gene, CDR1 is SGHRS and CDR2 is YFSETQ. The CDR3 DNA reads TGCGCCAGCAGCCCCCAGACGGCGGGGGACATTCAGTACTTC. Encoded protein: CASSPQTAGDIQYF.

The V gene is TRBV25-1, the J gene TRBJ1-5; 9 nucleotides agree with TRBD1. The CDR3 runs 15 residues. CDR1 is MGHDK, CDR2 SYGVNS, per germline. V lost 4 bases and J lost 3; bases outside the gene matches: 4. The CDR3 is CASSGGTGFNQPQHF. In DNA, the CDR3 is TGTGCCAGCAGTGGAGGGACAGGGTTCAATCAGCCCCAGCATTTT.

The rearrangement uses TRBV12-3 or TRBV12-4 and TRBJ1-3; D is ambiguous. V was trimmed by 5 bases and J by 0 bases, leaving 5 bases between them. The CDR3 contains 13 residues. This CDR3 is CASSAYSGNTIYF. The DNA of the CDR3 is TGTGCCAGCAGTGCCTACTCTGGAAACACCATATATTTT.

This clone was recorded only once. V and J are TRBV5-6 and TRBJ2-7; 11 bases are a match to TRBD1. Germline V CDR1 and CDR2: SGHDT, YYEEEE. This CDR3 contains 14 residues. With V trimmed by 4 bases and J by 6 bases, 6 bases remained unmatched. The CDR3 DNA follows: TGTGCCAGCAGCACCGGGACAGGGGGTATCGAGCAGTACTTC. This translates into CASSTGTGGIEQYF.

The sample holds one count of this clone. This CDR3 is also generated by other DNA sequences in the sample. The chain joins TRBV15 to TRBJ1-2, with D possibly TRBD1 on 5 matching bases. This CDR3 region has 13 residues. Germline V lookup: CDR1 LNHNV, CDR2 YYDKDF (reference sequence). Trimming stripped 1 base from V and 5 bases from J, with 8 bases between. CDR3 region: CATSRGGGYGYTF. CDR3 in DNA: TGTGCCACCAGCAGAGGGGGGGGATATGGCTACACCTTC.

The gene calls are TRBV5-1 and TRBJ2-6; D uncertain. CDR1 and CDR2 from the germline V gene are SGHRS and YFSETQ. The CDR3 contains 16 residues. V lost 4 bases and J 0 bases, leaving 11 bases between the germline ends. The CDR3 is CASSGQRHSGANVLTF. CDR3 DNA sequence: TGCGCCAGCAGCGGTCAGCGTCACTCTGGGGCCAACGTCCTGACTTTC.

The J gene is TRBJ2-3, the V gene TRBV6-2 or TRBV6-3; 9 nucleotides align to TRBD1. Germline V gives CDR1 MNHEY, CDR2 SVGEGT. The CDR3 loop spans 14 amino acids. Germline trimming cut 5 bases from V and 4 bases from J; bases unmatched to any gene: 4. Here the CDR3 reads CASSDRGTPDTQYF. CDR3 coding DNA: TGTGCCAGCAGTGACAGGGGGACGCCAGATACGCAGTATTTT.

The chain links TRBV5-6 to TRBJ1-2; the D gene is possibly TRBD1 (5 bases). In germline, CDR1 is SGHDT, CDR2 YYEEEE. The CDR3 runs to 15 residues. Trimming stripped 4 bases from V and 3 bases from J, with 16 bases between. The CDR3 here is CASSPLRDYYYGYTF. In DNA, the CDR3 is TGTGCCAGCAGCCCTCTCAGGGACTACTACTATGGCTACACCTTC.

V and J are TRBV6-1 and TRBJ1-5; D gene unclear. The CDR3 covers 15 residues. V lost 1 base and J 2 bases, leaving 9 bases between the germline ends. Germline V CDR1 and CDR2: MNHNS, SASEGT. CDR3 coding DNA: TGTGCCAGCAGTGAAGATCAGGTAGGCAATCAGCCCCAGCATTTT. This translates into CASSEDQVGNQPQHF.

The chain's CDR3 is CASSPGQGESPLHF. The DNA of the CDR3 is TGTGCCAGCTCCCCGGGACAGGGGGAGTCACCCCTCCACTTT. The chain recombines TRBV18 with TRBJ1-6, with 11 nucleotides matching TRBD1. This CDR3 comprises 14 residues. The trim removed 6 bases at V and 10 bases at J, leaving 5 bases unmatched. Germline values: CDR1 KGHSH, CDR2 LQKENI. The entire variable domain, with the rest obtained from reference TRBV18 and TRBJ1-6, is as follows: NAGVMQNPRHLVRRRGQEARLRCSPMKGHSHVYWYRQLPEEGLKFMVYLQKENIIDESGMPKERFSAEFPKEGPSILRIQQVVRGDSAAYFCASSPGQGESPLHFGNGTRLTVT.

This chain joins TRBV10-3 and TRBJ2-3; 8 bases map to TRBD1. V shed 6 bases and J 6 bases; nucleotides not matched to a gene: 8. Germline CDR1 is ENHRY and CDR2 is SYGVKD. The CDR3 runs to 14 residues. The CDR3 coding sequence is TGTGCCATCAGACAGGGGGTTCAGGGGGATACGCAGTATTTT. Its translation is CAIRQGVQGDTQYF.